This T cell receptor beta chain originates from a study of early T cells in non-severe SARS-CoV-2 infection. Germline loops: CDR1 DFQATT, CDR2 SNEGSKA (reference sequence). The CDR3 is made up of 16 amino acids. After removal of 0 bases from V and 5 bases from J, the junction contained 9 bases not matched to a gene. Each single cDNA molecule received a unique molecular identifier. MiXCR, run by TCRdb on the 5' RACE reads, gives a single entry per CDR3 protein. The repertoire holds about 76,000 distinct CDR3 sequences, with roughly 12% as singletons. Only a few counts were recorded for this clonotype. The sequence derives from an adult who was a healthcare worker with PCR-confirmed SARS-CoV-2 infection or an uninfected control (not recorded which). The chain recombines TRBV20-1 with TRBJ2-1, with TRBD2 matching 8 bases. The material sequenced was whole blood. The DNA for the CDR3 is TGCAGTGCTAGAGATTACCAGCGGGGGAGCAACAATGAGCAGTTCTTC. Translation gives CSARDYQRGSNNEQFF.